A single sample gave rise to the 8 T cell receptor beta chains below, sequenced in a study. TCRdb itself ran the RT-PCR reads through MiXCR, one entry per CDR3 protein. The profile covers about 700,000 distinct CDR3 sequences, with 14% appearing a single time and about 3.6% taken by the ten largest. The sequencing input was memory CD4+ T cells from blood. The receptors stem from a female donor in good health, serving as a healthy control.

The chain recombines TRBV5-1 with TRBJ2-1; 7 nucleotides agree with TRBD2. V lost 7 bases and J lost 9; bases outside the gene matches: 7. The CDR3 is made up of 12 amino acids. CDR1 and CDR2 from the germline V gene are SGHRS and YFSETQ. CDR3 in DNA: TGCGCCAGCGCGACTAGCAAAGGTGAGCAGTTCTTC. Translation: CASATSKGEQFF.

Ten or more counts support this clonotype. J is TRBJ1-3 and V is TRBV7-2; D call uncertain. CDR1 and CDR2 from the germline V gene are SGHTA and FQGNSA. V lost 2 bases to trimming and J lost 0 bases, with 11 bases between them. The CDR3 loop spans 16 amino acids. The CDR3 bases are TGTGCCAGCAGCTTATTGGAGGCTCGCTCTGGAAACACCATATATTTT. This sequence encodes CASSLLEARSGNTIYF.

This clonotype occurred a few times. V is TRBV20-1 and J is TRBJ2-2; D might be TRBD1 or TRBD2, each matching 5 bases. The CDR3 consists of 15 residues. With 3 bases removed from V and 7 bases from J, the gap between germline ends came to 18 bases. Germline CDR1 and CDR2: DFQATT and SNEGSKA (reference sequence). The CDR3 is CSASTLLGDGGELFF. Written as DNA, the CDR3 is TGCAGTGCTAGCACCCTCTTGGGGGACGGCGGGGAGCTGTTTTTT.

This clonotype was seen ten or more times. J is TRBJ2-3 and V is TRBV10-2; 11 nucleotides match TRBD2. This CDR3 comprises 14 residues. J was trimmed by 4 bases and V by 7 bases; bases with no gene match: 4. The germline gives CDR1 WSHSY, CDR2 SAAADI. The CDR3 coding sequence is TGCGCCAGCACCCCTAGCGGGAGGTCAGATACGCAGTATTTT. Amino acid sequence: CASTPSGRSDTQYF.

The table lists this clonotype with many counts. This chain joins TRBV9 and TRBJ2-1, with 11 bases fitting TRBD2. The CDR3 sequence is 15 residues long. Looked up from germline, CDR1 is SGDLS and CDR2 is YYNGEE. Losses at the gene ends were 0 bases for V and 7 bases for J; bases not matched to a gene: 3. The CDR3 is CASSVDPSGRNEQFF. In DNA form, the CDR3 reads TGTGCCAGCAGCGTAGATCCTAGCGGGAGGAATGAGCAGTTCTTC.

V gene TRBV12-3 or TRBV12-4 combines with J gene TRBJ2-1; 12 bases fit TRBD2. CDR3 length: 15 residues. The V gene end was trimmed by 8 bases and the J gene end by 10 bases; junction bases not matched to a gene: 12. The CDR3 DNA follows: TGTGCCAGCTTGAACTGGGTACTAGCGGGAGGCGAGCAGTTCTTC. Protein sequence: CASLNWVLAGGEQFF.

This sequence joins TRBV6-6 and TRBJ2-1; the D gene is possibly TRBD2 (7 bases). The CDR3 is 14 amino acids. V lost 4 bases to trimming and J lost 2 bases, with 9 bases between them. Germline V gene sequence: CDR1 MNHNY, CDR2 SVGAGI (reference sequence). This chain's CDR3 is CASSSGGPYNEQFF. The CDR3 coding sequence is TGTGCCAGCAGTTCGGGGGGCCCCTACAATGAGCAGTTCTTC.

In its sample, this clonotype was seen once. The chain links TRBV7-3 to TRBJ1-5; no definite D call. Deletions cut 5 bases from V and 10 bases from J, with 6 bases between. CDR1 and CDR2 from the germline V gene are SGHTA and FQGTGA. This CDR3 is built from 10 residues. The CDR3 reads CASSVSPQHF. CDR3 in DNA: TGTGCCAGCAGCGTAAGCCCCCAGCATTTT.